Sequencing of this T cell receptor beta chain was carried out in a study of shared clonotypes between healthy human individuals. The study's findings and limits: Clonotypes shared by all four donors outscored non-shared clonotypes in generation probability.

This CDR3 has 12 residues. Per germline, CDR1 SQVTM and CDR2 ANQGSEA. V lost 4 bases and J 4 bases, leaving 11 bases between the germline ends. Concerning this clone itself: Antigen unknown.

Healthy and HIV-negative, the adult donors had no recent acute infections or vaccinations. The study separated CD4+ cells into CD45RA+ naive and CD45RA-negative memory subsets. Template for every sorted-subset replicate PCR totaled around 210 ng DNA, 30,000 to 35,000 T cell genomes. Using immunoSEQ multiplex PCR, the repertoire was profiled, and TCRdb retains in-frame clones only, with some absent. The table records about 2.3 million clones, about 90% of them present only once. The receptor was derived from a young man in good health. Some clones in this sample may be carry-over from other donors' samples. The rearrangement uses TRBV29-1 and TRBJ2-7; tentatively, D is TRBD1 (6 bases). Sequencing was performed on naive CD4+ T cells from PBMCs. Regarding subset: CD45RA+ positively selected. This chain's CDR3 is CSVGQQGYEQYF. CDR3 DNA: TGCAGCGTTGGTCAACAGGGATACGAGCAGTACTTC.